One sample yielded the 30 T cell receptor beta chains listed below, sequenced in a study of shared clonotypes between healthy human individuals. Some clones are missing from TCRdb's copy, which holds only in-frame ones; the method was immunoSEQ multiplex PCR. The table has about 2,500,000 clones, 90% to 95% seen once. The sample comprised naive CD4+ T cells sorted from blood. The subset: CD45RA+ positively selected. The receptors were sampled from a man younger than 35 in good health.

In regard to this clone: Additional DNA sequences in this sample encode the identical CDR3. J is TRBJ2-4 and V is TRBV20-1; a weak D match, TRBD2 (6 bases). Looked up from germline, CDR1 is DFQATT and CDR2 is SNEGSKA (reference sequence). Trimming took 2 bases from V and 8 from J, leaving 7 bases between them. The CDR3 totals 11 residues. The CDR3 coding sequence is TGCAGTGCTAGATCGGGAGACATTCAGTACTTC. The encoded protein is CSARSGDIQYF.

The rearrangement uses TRBV30 and TRBJ1-2; D uncertain. CDR3 length: 13 amino acids. Germline V gene data show CDR1 as GTSNPN and CDR2 as SVGIG (reference sequence). Trimming took off 2 bases at V and 2 bases at J, with 9 bases between the two ends. The CDR3 coding sequence is TGTGCCTGGAGTTGGCAGATGAACTATGGCTACACCTTC. Protein product: CAWSWQMNYGYTF.

The chain combines TRBV27 with TRBJ2-2, with 7 bases aligning to TRBD1. Germline V gene sequence: CDR1 MNHEY, CDR2 SMNVEV (reference sequence). The V segment lost 8 bases and the J segment 0 bases; nucleotides outside the gene matches: 9. CDR3 length equals 16 residues. In nucleotides, the CDR3 is TGTGCCAGCGCAAAGGGGACAGCTGCGAACACCGGGGAGCTGTTTTTT. It encodes CASAKGTAANTGELFF.

This chain connects TRBV7-6 to TRBJ1-4; TRBD1 might be the D (6 bases). The CDR3 runs to 12 residues. The germline V gene has CDR1 SGHVS and CDR2 FNYEAQ. The ends were cut back, 1 base at V and 13 bases at J, with 10 bases in the middle. The CDR3 DNA sequence: TGTGCCAGCAGCTTAGACAGGGATAGACTGTTTTTT. Its translation: CASSLDRDRLFF.

The CDR3 region has the DNA TGTGCCAGCAGCCCCGGGACTAGCGTGGAACATATCAAGTACTTC. Its protein product is CASSPGTSVEHIKYF. The chain employs TRBV6-4 and TRBJ2-4; 10 bases align to TRBD2. V lost 6 bases and J lost 14; bases outside the gene matches: 16. The CDR3 contains 15 residues. Germline loops: CDR1 MRHNA, CDR2 SNTAGT.

In nucleotides, the CDR3 is TGTGCCAGCAGCTTGGAGACAGGGATACGAACGCAGTATTTT. Translation: CASSLETGIRTQYF. The chain uses TRBV5-4 and TRBJ2-3; 7 positions agree with TRBD1. The ends lost 0 bases at V and 9 bases at J; junction bases unmatched: 7. This CDR3 has 14 amino acids. CDR1 is SGHNT, CDR2 YYREEE, per germline (reference sequence).

This clone has a single count. The V call is TRBV7-8, the J call TRBJ2-7; D ambiguous. This CDR3 region has 12 residues. Germline values: CDR1 SGHVS, CDR2 FQNEAQ. Trimming shortened V by 6 bases and J by 4 bases, and 10 bases separated the two germline ends. The CDR3 reads CASRAPGYEQYF. CDR3 sequence (DNA): TGTGCCAGCAGAGCCCCAGGATACGAGCAGTACTTC.

V usage is TRBV30 and J usage is TRBJ2-2; D gene unclear. The CDR3 is 15 amino acids. CDR1 is GTSNPN and CDR2 is SVGIG in the germline V gene (reference sequence). V gave up 0 bases and J gave up 4 bases, with 12 bases separating them. The CDR3 is CAWSVSSVGTGELFF. Here the CDR3 DNA reads TGTGCCTGGAGTGTCTCTTCAGTTGGCACCGGGGAGCTGTTTTTT.

The chain employs TRBV5-1 and TRBJ1-3; a possible D gene is TRBD1 (6 bases). The CDR3 totals 17 residues. Per the germline V gene, CDR1 is SGHRS and CDR2 is YFSETQ. Trimming removed 8 bases from V and 0 bases from J, with 21 bases in between. The CDR3 DNA sequence: TGCGCCAGTTACAGCGGCCCGGGACAAATCTCTGGAAACACCATATATTTT. This gives the protein CASYSGPGQISGNTIYF.

This clone was seen a single time. The chain carries TRBV7-2 and TRBJ1-2; D gene ambiguous. The CDR3 is 12 amino acids. Trimming removed 5 bases at V and 4 bases at J, with 8 bases between. From germline, CDR1 is SGHTA and CDR2 FQGNSA. The CDR3 nucleotides read TGTGCCAGCAGCCAGAGGCTCTATGGCTACACCTTC. This encodes CASSQRLYGYTF.

The V gene is TRBV11-2, the J gene TRBJ1-2; D remains unclear. The germline gives CDR1 SGHAT, CDR2 FQNNGV. The V and J ends lost 5 bases and 4 bases respectively, with 17 bases between them. This CDR3 spans 15 amino acids. CDR3 protein: CASSLNQVSFYGYTF. CDR3 DNA sequence: TGTGCCAGCAGCCTAAATCAAGTTAGTTTCTATGGCTACACCTTC.

CDR3 in DNA: TGTGCCTGGAGTTCAGTAGTTTCCGAGCAGTACTTC. This translates into CAWSSVVSEQYF. V usage is TRBV30 and J usage is TRBJ2-7; no firm D call. This CDR3 has 12 residues. V was pared by 2 bases and J by 6 bases, with 11 bases between. Looked up from germline, CDR1 is GTSNPN and CDR2 is SVGIG (reference sequence).

The V gene is TRBV5-1, the J gene TRBJ2-2, with D uncertain. The CDR3 covers 13 residues. The ends were cut back, 1 base at V and 6 bases at J, with 7 bases in the middle. Looked up from germline, CDR1 is SGHRS and CDR2 is YFSETQ. DNA for the CDR3: TGCGCCAGCAGCTTGAGACCGGCCGGGGAGCTGTTTTTT. Translated, it gives CASSLRPAGELFF.

V is TRBV2 and J is TRBJ1-2; tentatively, D is TRBD1 (5 bases). Trimming took 7 bases from V and 7 from J, leaving 13 bases between them. This CDR3 comprises 12 residues. Germline-derived CDR1 and CDR2 are SNHLY and FYNNEI. CDR3 DNA: TGTGCCAGCAATTCCGGGGCGAGTGGCTACACCTTC. Translating it yields CASNSGASGYTF.

V is TRBV18 and J is TRBJ1-5, with D unresolved. From germline, CDR1 is KGHSH and CDR2 LQKENI. The CDR3 extends over 15 amino acids. The V end lost 5 bases, the J end lost 3 bases, and 14 bases lay between the germline ends. CDR3 amino acids: CASSALEQHNQPQHF. For the CDR3, the DNA is TGTGCCAGCTCAGCGCTTGAACAGCACAATCAGCCCCAGCATTTT.

The chain recombines TRBV28 with TRBJ1-3, with no clear D. Germline values: CDR1 MDHEN, CDR2 SYDVKM. This CDR3 region has 15 residues. V lost 1 base and J lost 0, with 7 bases in between. The CDR3 nucleotides read TGTGCCAGCAGTTTATTGTCAGGCTCTGGAAACACCATATATTTT. It codes for CASSLLSGSGNTIYF. Full variable domain (outside the CDR3, taken from reference TRBV28 and TRBJ1-3): DVKVTQSSRYLVKRTGEKVFLECVQDMDHENMFWYRQDPGLGLRLIYFSYDVKMKEKGDIPEGYSVSREKKERFSLILESASTNQTSMYLCASSLLSGSGNTIYFGEGSWLTVV.

V usage is TRBV5-4 and J usage is TRBJ1-6; D not certain. V lost 0 bases to trimming and J lost 7 bases, with 11 bases between them. Germline-derived CDR1 and CDR2 are SGHNT and YYREEE (reference sequence). The CDR3 loop spans 15 amino acids. The CDR3 region is CASSLVGRGNSPLHF. The CDR3 nucleotides read TGTGCCAGCAGCTTGGTTGGCAGAGGGAATTCACCCCTCCACTTT.

This clone was observed once. The rearrangement joins TRBV30 to TRBJ1-5, with D unclear. Deletions cut 1 base from V and 2 bases from J, with 9 bases between. Germline V gene lookup returns CDR1 GTSNPN and CDR2 SVGIG (reference sequence). This CDR3 is built from 14 residues. The CDR3 bases are TGTGCCTGGAGTGACGGGGTTGGCAATCAGCCCCAGCATTTT. Its protein product is CAWSDGVGNQPQHF.

The J gene is TRBJ2-1, the V gene TRBV28; 10 bases match TRBD1. CDR3 size: 18 residues. Germline CDR1 reads MDHEN; CDR2 reads SYDVKM. The V gene end was trimmed by 7 bases and the J gene end by 2 bases; junction bases not matched to a gene: 14. CDR3 bases: TGTGCCAGCATGGGGGACAGGGGAACAAGGGGCGCCTACAATGAGCAGTTCTTC. Its translation is CASMGDRGTRGAYNEQFF.

This clone was counted only a few times. The chain recombines TRBV6-5 with TRBJ1-4; 9 bases line up with TRBD1. The CDR3 has 15 amino acids. Germline assignment: CDR1 MNHEY and CDR2 SVGAGI. The trim removed 5 bases at V and 1 base at J, leaving 2 bases unmatched. The CDR3 nucleotides read TGTGCCAGCAGTCAGACAGGGGGAACTAATGAAAAACTGTTTTTT. Its translation is CASSQTGGTNEKLFF.

The chain is built from TRBV5-4 and TRBJ2-1; TRBD1 matches 9 bases. V shed 5 bases, J shed 6 bases, and the junction held 12 bases outside the gene matches. The CDR3 is 16 residues long. CDR1 is SGHNT and CDR2 is YYREEE in the germline V gene (reference sequence). In DNA form, the CDR3 reads TGTGCCAGCAGATCTTACCGGGACAGGGAGCCCAATGAGCAGTTCTTC. It specifies CASRSYRDREPNEQFF.

The rearrangement joins TRBV6-7 to TRBJ2-7; 7 nucleotides match TRBD1. TRBV6-7 is filed as an ORF, its function uncertain. There are 16 residues in the CDR3. The ends lost 6 bases at V and 1 base at J; junction bases unmatched: 12. The CDR3 reads CASSPLGQARSYEQYF. Here the CDR3 DNA reads TGTGCCAGCAGCCCCCTTGGACAGGCTAGGTCCTACGAGCAGTACTTC.

This chain links TRBV7-3 with TRBJ1-6; D is unresolved. Trimming took off 2 bases at V and 11 bases at J, with 16 bases between the two ends. Per germline, CDR1 SGHTA and CDR2 FQGTGA. The CDR3 spans 15 residues. The CDR3 is CASSLGGSPSAPLHF. In nucleotides, the CDR3 is TGTGCCAGCAGCTTAGGCGGGTCCCCTTCCGCACCCCTCCACTTT. Looking up the rest from reference TRBV7-3 and TRBJ1-6 gives the full variable domain: GAGVSQTPSNKVTEKGKYVELRCDPISGHTALYWYRQSLGQGPEFLIYFQGTGAADDSGLPNDRFFAVRPEGSVSTLKIQRTERGDSAVYLCASSLGGSPSAPLHFGNGTRLTVT.

With respect to this clone: The sample holds other DNA sequences that translate to the same CDR3. The rearrangement links TRBV6-5 to TRBJ2-3; 8 bases line up with TRBD1. Germline CDR1 MNHEY, CDR2 SVGAGI. The ends lost 6 bases at V and 1 base at J; junction bases unmatched: 3. The CDR3 spans 14 residues. The CDR3 spells CASRGTGGTDTQYF. DNA of the CDR3: TGTGCCAGCAGGGGGACAGGAGGCACAGATACGCAGTATTTT.

The chain employs TRBV15 and TRBJ1-5; TRBD1 is a possible D gene (6 bases). The CDR3 has 18 amino acids. Germline assignment: CDR1 LNHNV and CDR2 YYDKDF (reference sequence). Trimming took 2 bases from V and 0 from J, leaving 17 bases between them. In nucleotides, the CDR3 is TGTGCCACCAGCAGACCCTCGGGGACACCCAGTAGCAATCAGCCCCAGCATTTT. Protein sequence: CATSRPSGTPSSNQPQHF.

The J gene is TRBJ2-5, the V gene TRBV5-1; maybe TRBD2 (6 bases). The V end was cut by 4 bases, the J end by 2 bases, with 15 bases between. In germline, CDR1 is SGHRS, CDR2 YFSETQ. The CDR3 extends over 15 amino acids. CDR3: CASSPQPAGQETQYF. As DNA, the CDR3 is TGCGCCAGCAGCCCCCAACCAGCGGGTCAAGAGACCCAGTACTTC.

This clone showed up just once. V and J are TRBV5-1 and TRBJ2-2; D remains unclear. The CDR3 has 15 amino acids. Trimming cost V 5 bases and J 2 bases, with 13 bases left between them. The V gene's germline CDR1 is SGHRS and CDR2 YFSETQ. The DNA for the CDR3 is TGCGCCAGCAGAATCGGAGAAGTAAACACCGGGGAGCTGTTTTTT. Translating it yields CASRIGEVNTGELFF.

V and J are TRBV19 and TRBJ1-1; TRBD1 matches at 7 bases. The CDR3 spans 17 residues. V gave up 5 bases and J gave up 0 bases; unmatched junction bases: 12. Germline V gene sequence: CDR1 LNHDA, CDR2 SQIVND (reference sequence). The CDR3 is CASSFNRGRGVNTEAFF. The CDR3 DNA follows: TGTGCCAGTAGTTTTAACAGGGGCCGGGGAGTGAACACTGAAGCTTTCTTT.

This chain connects TRBV28 to TRBJ2-2, with D uncertain. The germline V gene has CDR1 MDHEN and CDR2 SYDVKM. V was trimmed by 6 bases and J by 0 bases, leaving 14 bases between them. CDR3 length equals 16 residues. CDR3 sequence (DNA): TGTGCCAGCAGCAGTTGGAGCACACCGAACACCGGGGAGCTGTTTTTT. Protein product: CASSSWSTPNTGELFF.

The chain is built from TRBV4-1 and TRBJ2-1; 14 nucleotides align to TRBD2. CDR1 and CDR2 from the germline V gene are MGHRA and YSYEKL. After removal of 11 bases from V and 7 bases from J, the junction contained 4 bases not matched to a gene. The CDR3 covers 13 residues. This CDR3 reads CAVRTSGRNEQFF. The CDR3 DNA reads TGCGCCGTCCGGACTAGCGGGAGGAATGAGCAGTTCTTC.